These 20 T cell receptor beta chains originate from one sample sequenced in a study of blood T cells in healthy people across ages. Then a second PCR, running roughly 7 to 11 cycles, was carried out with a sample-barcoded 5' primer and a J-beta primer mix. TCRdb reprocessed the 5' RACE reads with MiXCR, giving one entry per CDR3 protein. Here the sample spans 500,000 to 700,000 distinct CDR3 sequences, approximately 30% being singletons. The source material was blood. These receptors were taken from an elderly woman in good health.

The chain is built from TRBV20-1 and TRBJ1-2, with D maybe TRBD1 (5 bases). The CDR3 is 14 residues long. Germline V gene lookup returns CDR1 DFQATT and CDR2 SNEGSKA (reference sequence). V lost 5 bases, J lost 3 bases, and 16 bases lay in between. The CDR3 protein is CSAPPGIGDYGYTF. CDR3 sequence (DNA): TGCAGTGCTCCGCCAGGGATAGGAGACTATGGCTACACCTTC.

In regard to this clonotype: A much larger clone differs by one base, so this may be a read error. The CDR3 DNA follows: TGTGCCAGCAGCTTAAGAAGAGGGGGCGTGGGGGCCAACGTCCCGACTTTC. This sequence encodes CASSLRRGGVGANVPTF. J is TRBJ2-6 and V is TRBV7-2; TRBD1 agrees at 7 bases. The germline V gene encodes CDR1 SGHTA and CDR2 FQGNSA. The CDR3 contains 17 residues.

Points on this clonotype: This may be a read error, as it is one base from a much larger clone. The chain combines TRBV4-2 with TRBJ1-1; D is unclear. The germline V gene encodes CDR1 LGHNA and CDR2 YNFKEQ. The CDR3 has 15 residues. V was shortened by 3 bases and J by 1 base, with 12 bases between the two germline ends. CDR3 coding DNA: TGTGCCAGCAGCCAGACTGGGAGAAAGAACACTGAAGCTTTCTTT. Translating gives CASSQTGRKNTEAFF.

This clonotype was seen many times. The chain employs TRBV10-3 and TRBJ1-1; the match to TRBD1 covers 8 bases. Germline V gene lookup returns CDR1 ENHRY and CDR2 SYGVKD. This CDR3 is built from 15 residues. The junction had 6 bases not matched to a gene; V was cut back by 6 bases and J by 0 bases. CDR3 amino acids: CAIRGQDLMNTEAFF. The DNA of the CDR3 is TGTGCCATCAGGGGACAGGACCTCATGAACACTGAAGCTTTCTTT.

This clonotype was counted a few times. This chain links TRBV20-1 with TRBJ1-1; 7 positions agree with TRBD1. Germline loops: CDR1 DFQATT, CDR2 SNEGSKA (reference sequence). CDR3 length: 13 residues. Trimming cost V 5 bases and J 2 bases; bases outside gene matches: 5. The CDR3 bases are TGCAGTGCTCTTAGGGACAGAAACACTGAAGCTTTCTTT. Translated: CSALRDRNTEAFF.

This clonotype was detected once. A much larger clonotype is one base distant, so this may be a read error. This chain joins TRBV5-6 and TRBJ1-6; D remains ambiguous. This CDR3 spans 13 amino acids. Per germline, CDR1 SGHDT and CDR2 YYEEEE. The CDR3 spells CASSGRGPSPPHF. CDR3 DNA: TGTGCCAGCAGCGGCAGAGGGCCCTCACCCCCCCACTTT.

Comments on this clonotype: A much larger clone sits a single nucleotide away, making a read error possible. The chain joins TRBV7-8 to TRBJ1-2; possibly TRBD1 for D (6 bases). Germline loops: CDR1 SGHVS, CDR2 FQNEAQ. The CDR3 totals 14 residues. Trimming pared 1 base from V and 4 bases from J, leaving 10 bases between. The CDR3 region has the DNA TGTGCCAGCAGCTTAGTTCCGGACAGCTATGGCTACACCTTC. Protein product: CASSLVPDSYGYTF. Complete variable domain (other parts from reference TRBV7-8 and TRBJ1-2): GAGVSQSPRYKVAKRGQDVALRCDPISGHVSLFWYQQALGQGPEFLTYFQNEAQLDKSGLPSDRFFAERPEGSVSTLKIQRTQQEDSAVYLCASSLVPDSYGYTFGSGTRLTVV.

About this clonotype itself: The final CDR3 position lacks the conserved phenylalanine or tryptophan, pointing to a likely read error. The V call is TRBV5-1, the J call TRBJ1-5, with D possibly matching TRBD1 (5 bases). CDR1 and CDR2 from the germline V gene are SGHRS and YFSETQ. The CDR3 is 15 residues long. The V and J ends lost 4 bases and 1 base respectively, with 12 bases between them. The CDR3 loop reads CASSRDGGSNQPQHC. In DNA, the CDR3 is TGCGCCAGCAGCCGAGACGGGGGGAGCAATCAGCCCCAGCATTGT.

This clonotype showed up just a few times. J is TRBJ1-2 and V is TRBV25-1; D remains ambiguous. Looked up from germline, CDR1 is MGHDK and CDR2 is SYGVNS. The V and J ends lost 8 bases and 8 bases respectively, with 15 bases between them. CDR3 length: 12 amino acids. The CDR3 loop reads CASGSGVRGYTF. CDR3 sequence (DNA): TGTGCCAGCGGGAGCGGGGTTCGAGGCTACACCTTC.

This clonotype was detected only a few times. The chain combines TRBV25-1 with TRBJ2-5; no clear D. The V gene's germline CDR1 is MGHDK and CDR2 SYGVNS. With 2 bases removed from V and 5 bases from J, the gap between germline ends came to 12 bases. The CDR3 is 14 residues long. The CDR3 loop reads CASSEIIGWETQYF. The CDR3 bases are TGTGCCAGCAGTGAAATAATAGGTTGGGAGACCCAGTACTTC.

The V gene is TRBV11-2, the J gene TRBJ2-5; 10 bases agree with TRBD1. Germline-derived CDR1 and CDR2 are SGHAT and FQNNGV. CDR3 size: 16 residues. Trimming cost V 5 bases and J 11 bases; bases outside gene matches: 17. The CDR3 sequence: CASSLVTGGRRNEQYF. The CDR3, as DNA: TGTGCCAGCAGCCTCGTGACAGGGGGCAGAAGGAATGAGCAGTACTTC.

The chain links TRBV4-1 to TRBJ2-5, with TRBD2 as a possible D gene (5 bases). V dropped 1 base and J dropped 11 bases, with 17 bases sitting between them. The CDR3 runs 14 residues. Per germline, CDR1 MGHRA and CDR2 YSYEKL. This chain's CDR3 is CASSQGLRVNEQYF. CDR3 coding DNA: TGCGCCAGCAGCCAAGGCTTGCGGGTCAATGAGCAGTACTTC.

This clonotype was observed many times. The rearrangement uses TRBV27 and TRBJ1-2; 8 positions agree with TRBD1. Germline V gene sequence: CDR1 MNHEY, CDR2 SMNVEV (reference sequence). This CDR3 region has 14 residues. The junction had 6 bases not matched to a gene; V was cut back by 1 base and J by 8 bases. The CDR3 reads CASSLYQGARGYTF. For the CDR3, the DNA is TGTGCCAGCAGTTTATACCAGGGGGCGAGGGGCTACACCTTC.

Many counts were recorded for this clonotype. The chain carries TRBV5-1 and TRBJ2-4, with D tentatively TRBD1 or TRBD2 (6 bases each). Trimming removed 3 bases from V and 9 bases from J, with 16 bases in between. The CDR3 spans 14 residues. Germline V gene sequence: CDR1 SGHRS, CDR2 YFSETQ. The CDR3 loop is CASSSRQAGSIQYF. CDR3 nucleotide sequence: TGCGCCAGCAGCTCCCGACAGGCCGGGAGCATTCAGTACTTC. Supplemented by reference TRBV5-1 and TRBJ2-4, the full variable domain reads KAGVTQTPRYLIKTRGQQVTLSCSPISGHRSVSWYQQTPGQGLQFLFEYFSETQRNKGNFPGRFSGRQFSNSRSEMNVSTLELGDSALYLCASSSRQAGSIQYFGAGTRLSVL.

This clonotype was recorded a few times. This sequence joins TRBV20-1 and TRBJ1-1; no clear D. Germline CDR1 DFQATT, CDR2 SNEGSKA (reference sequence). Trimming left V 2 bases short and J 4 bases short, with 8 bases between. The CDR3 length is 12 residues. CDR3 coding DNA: TGCAGTGCTAGACCCTCCGTCACTGAAGCTTTCTTT. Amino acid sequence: CSARPSVTEAFF.

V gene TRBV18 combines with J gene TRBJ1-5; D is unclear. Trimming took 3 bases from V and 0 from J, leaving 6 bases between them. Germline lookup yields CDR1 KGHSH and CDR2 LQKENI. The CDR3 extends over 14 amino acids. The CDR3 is CASSPEYSNQPQHF. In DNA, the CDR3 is TGTGCCAGCTCACCGGAATATAGCAATCAGCCCCAGCATTTT.

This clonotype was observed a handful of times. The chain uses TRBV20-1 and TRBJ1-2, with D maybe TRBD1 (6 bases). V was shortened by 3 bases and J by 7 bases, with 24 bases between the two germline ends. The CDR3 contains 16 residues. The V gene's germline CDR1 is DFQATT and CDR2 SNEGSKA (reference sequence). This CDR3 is CSARSTLDRTFGGYTF. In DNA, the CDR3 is TGCAGTGCTAGGTCTACTCTAGACAGGACATTCGGTGGCTACACCTTC.

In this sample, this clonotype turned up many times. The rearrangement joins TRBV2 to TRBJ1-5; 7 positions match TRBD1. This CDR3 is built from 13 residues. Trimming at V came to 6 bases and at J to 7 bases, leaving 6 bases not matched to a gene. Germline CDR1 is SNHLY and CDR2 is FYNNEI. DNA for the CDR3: TGTGCCAGCAGAAACAGGGGAACCCAGCCCCAGCATTTT. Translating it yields CASRNRGTQPQHF.

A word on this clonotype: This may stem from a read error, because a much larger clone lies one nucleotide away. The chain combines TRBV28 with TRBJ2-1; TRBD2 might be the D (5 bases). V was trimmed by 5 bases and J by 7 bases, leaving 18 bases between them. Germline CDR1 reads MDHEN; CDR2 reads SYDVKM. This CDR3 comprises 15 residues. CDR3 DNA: TGTGCCAGCAGTACCGCCGGACGGGGTGTTAATGAGCAGTTCTTC. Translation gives CASSTAGRGVNEQFF.

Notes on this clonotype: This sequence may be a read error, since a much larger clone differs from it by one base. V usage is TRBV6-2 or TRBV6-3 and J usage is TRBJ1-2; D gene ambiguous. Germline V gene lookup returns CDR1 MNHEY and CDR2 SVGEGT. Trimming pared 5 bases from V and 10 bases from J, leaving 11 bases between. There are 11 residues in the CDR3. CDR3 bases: TGTGCCAGCAGTAGGGAGAGTGACTACACCTTC. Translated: CASSRESDYTF.